This TCR beta chain appears in the sequencing data of a study of blood T cell repertoires in COVID-19. Study information: COVID-19 samples from acute and convalescent phases originated in the United States, Italy and Spain. T cells, B-cell-depleted T cells, or PBMCs supplied cDNA or gDNA.

Per the authors' pipeline: Estimation of nucleated cell counts relied on the amplification of reference gene primers. Generated by immunoSEQ multiplex PCR, the TCRdb table keeps only in-frame clones and is missing some. V, J and clone size were drawn from that table, and D and trimming were deduced from the DNA. The data hold fewer than 250,000 clones, with roughly 86% observed a single time. Trimming took off 6 bases at V and 0 bases at J, with 8 bases between the two ends. CDR3 length: 13 residues. Germline CDR1 reads LNHDA; CDR2 reads SQIVND (reference sequence). This clone came up once. This TCR came from a man between 60 and 75 years old with acute or convalescent COVID-19. The V call is TRBV19, the J call TRBJ1-2; possibly TRBD1 for D (5 bases). Specimen: peripheral blood. The CDR3 region has the DNA TGTGCCAGTAGCAGGGTAGCTAACTATGGCTACACCTTC. This encodes CASSRVANYGYTF.